This TCR beta chain was sequenced for a study of vaccination and CD4 T cells after COVID-19. Whole-study context: Subjects got two shots of BNT162b2 or mRNA-1273 vaccine. Every culture used as a control got a CEFX pool, an HIV-1 Nef pool, or no peptide.

Of note for this clonotype: Its antigen is not identified.

The treatment: approximately 9-day PBMC culture with coronavirus spike peptide pools or control peptides (ViraFEST assay). Those CD4+ T cells from the unexposed donor predate the COVID-19 pandemic (2011-2018). Cell culture was performed with 1.8 million or so PBMCs per well in the presence of around 9.4 IU/ml IL-2 and 10 ug/ml peptide pools. Cells permitting, SARS-CoV-2 S/N served as probes for unexposed-donor CD4+ T cells, and four cold-coronavirus spikes did too. Germline CDR1 and CDR2: SEHNR and FQNEAQ (reference sequence). V trimming: 10 bases; J trimming: 1 base; junction bases outside the gene matches: 9. This CDR3 is built from 15 residues. The Oncomine TCR Beta short-read assay was applied to DNA of cultured CD4+ T cells. The template was genomic DNA from cultured CD4+ T cells. From the PCR reads, TCRdb called clonotypes with MiXCR, one entry per CDR3 protein. The data hold thousands of distinct CDR3 sequences, with 31% observed a single time.

V gene TRBV7-9 combines with J gene TRBJ2-3, with 9 nucleotides matching TRBD2. This TCR came from a human donor in good health. Material for sequencing was CD4+ T cells from blood, cultured in vitro. The CDR3 nucleotides are TGTGCCAAGGCGGCTAGCGGGACCCGCACAGATACGCAGTATTTT. It translates to CAKAASGTRTDTQYF.